The 8 T cell receptor beta chains in this list originate from one sample, sequenced in a study of T cell responses to AZD1222 COVID-19 vaccine. Assay: immunoSEQ multiplex PCR; the TCRdb copy retains only in-frame clones and omits some. This table has approximately 300,000 clones, around 92% appearing once. This specimen was peripheral blood, taken 28 days after the second AZD1222 dose. These receptor sequences come from an adult who received the AZD1222 COVID-19 vaccine.

The chain links TRBV10-1 to TRBJ2-7, with no clear D. With 10 bases removed from V and 3 bases from J, the gap between germline ends came to 13 bases. Germline CDR1 is WNHNN and CDR2 is SYGVQD (reference sequence). The CDR3 totals 12 residues. The CDR3 here is CAIHSSSYEQYF. The CDR3 DNA is TGCGCCATCCACTCGTCAAGCTACGAGCAGTACTTC.

Only one count was recorded for this clone. The V gene is TRBV2, the J gene TRBJ1-6, with unresolved D. CDR3 size: 14 residues. Looked up from germline, CDR1 is SNHLY and CDR2 is FYNNEI. V lost 4 bases to trimming and J lost 8 bases, with 12 bases between them. The CDR3 sequence is CASSANGNYSPLHF. The CDR3 DNA reads TGTGCCAGCAGTGCGAACGGCAATTATTCACCCCTCCACTTT.

This clone was seen once. The V call is TRBV30, the J call TRBJ1-2; 8 nucleotides line up with TRBD1. The CDR3 contains 13 residues. Unmatched junction bases numbered 10, after V lost 3 bases and J lost 10 bases. Germline CDR1 reads GTSNPN; CDR2 reads SVGIG (reference sequence). Here the CDR3 reads CAWSAQGASAYTF. CDR3 DNA sequence: TGTGCCTGGAGCGCCCAGGGGGCCAGCGCCTACACCTTC.

V usage is TRBV19 and J usage is TRBJ2-7; D possibly corresponds to TRBD2 (6 bases). This CDR3 is 13 amino acids long. V shed 3 bases and J shed 6 bases, with 12 bases lying between them. Germline CDR1 LNHDA, CDR2 SQIVND (reference sequence). CDR3 DNA: TGTGCCAGTAGTATGGGGACTTTCACCGAGCAGTACTTC. This gives the protein CASSMGTFTEQYF.

The rearrangement links TRBV28 to TRBJ2-3; D is possibly TRBD2 (5 bases). V gave up 2 bases and J gave up 6 bases, with 18 bases separating them. There are 16 residues in the CDR3. Germline loops: CDR1 MDHEN, CDR2 SYDVKM. The CDR3 DNA follows: TGTGCCAGCAGTTTAAAGGTCCAACTAGTTCCGGATACGCAGTATTTT. Translation gives CASSLKVQLVPDTQYF. Filled out from reference TRBV28 and TRBJ2-3, the complete variable domain reads DVKVTQSSRYLVKRTGEKVFLECVQDMDHENMFWYRQDPGLGLRLIYFSYDVKMKEKGDIPEGYSVSREKKERFSLILESASTNQTSMYLCASSLKVQLVPDTQYFGPGTRLTVL.

This clone occurred once. The rearrangement links TRBV10-1 to TRBJ1-1; maybe TRBD1 (5 bases). This CDR3 spans 13 amino acids. V gave up 6 bases and J gave up 1 base, with 9 bases separating them. CDR1 WNHNN and CDR2 SYGVQD come from the germline V gene (reference sequence). The CDR3 DNA is TGCGCCAGCAGCCTCACAGGGAACACTGAAGCTTTCTTT. Amino acid sequence: CASSLTGNTEAFF.

V gene TRBV4-3 combines with J gene TRBJ2-7, with D tentatively TRBD2 (5 bases). Germline CDR1 and CDR2: LGHNA and YSLEER. The CDR3 is 15 residues long. Trimming took 0 bases from V and 3 from J, leaving 12 bases between them. CDR3 loop: CASSQDKRGYYEQYF. CDR3 coding DNA: TGCGCCAGCAGCCAAGATAAACGGGGTTACTACGAGCAGTACTTC.

The chain links TRBV5-4 to TRBJ1-2, with D possibly being TRBD1 (6 bases). The V end was cut by 1 base, the J end by 7 bases, with 17 bases between. The CDR3 totals 15 residues. CDR1 and CDR2 (germline): SGHNT, YYREEE (reference sequence). The CDR3 reads CASSLPGPGAFGYTF. CDR3 nucleotides: TGTGCCAGCAGCTTGCCGGGTCCGGGGGCGTTTGGCTACACCTTC.